In this sample, the clone carrying this T cell receptor beta chain turned up a few times. Its specificity is unknown. The record originates from a study of shared clonotypes between healthy human individuals. The study, taken as a whole, reports: Non-shared clonotypes showed lower generation probabilities than clonotypes common to all four donors.

Between the trimmed V and J ends, which lost 4 bases and 8 bases, there was a span of 9 bases. CDR1 MGHRA and CDR2 YSYEKL come from the germline V gene. This CDR3 comprises 13 residues. TCRdb's table, derived via immunoSEQ multiplex PCR, lists solely in-frame clones and lacks some. The sample holds about 1 million clones; about 77% are singletons and the top ten take approximately 1.5%. This receptor was taken from a man in his late teens or twenties in good health. The sequencing sample was made of memory CD4+ T cells sorted from blood. As for subset: CD45RA-negative fraction. The rearrangement links TRBV4-1 to TRBJ1-6; no firm D call. CDR3 sequence (DNA): TGCGCCAGCAGCCCGAGTCGCGATTCACCCCTCCACTTT. Its protein is CASSPSRDSPLHF.